One sample yielded the 10 T cell receptor beta chains listed below, sequenced in a study of CD8+ T cells in alopecia areata (dated by TCRdb to between 2018 and 2020). To prepare the library, the immunoSEQ multiplex PCR assay was applied. RNA was extracted from all samples and reverse transcribed into cDNA, which served as template for TCR sequencing. TCRdb stores this immuneACCESS table with in-frame sequences only. Part of the clones is absent; in the studies checked, under half of the shortfall reflects unresolved V genes, and no reason is known for the rest. Present in this sample are fewer than 250,000 clones, about two fifths of which were seen just once. The ten biggest clones cover just under 0.5% of the sample. Taken with the paper, the label for treatment or condition translates to: oral pan-JAK inhibitor, 5-10 mg twice daily. Sequencing was performed on CD4+ T cells sorted from blood, taken at approximately week 31, from a patient treated with tofacitinib. The receptor source for this set is a human donor with alopecia areata.

J is TRBJ2-1 and V is TRBV29-1, with 10 bases identical to TRBD1. The CDR3 is made up of 13 amino acids. The V and J ends lost 4 bases and 10 bases, in that order; junction bases with no gene match: 7. Germline values: CDR1 SQVTM, CDR2 ANQGSEA. The CDR3 loop is CSVARDRGNEQFF. The CDR3 DNA follows: TGCAGCGTTGCAAGGGACAGGGGTAACGAGCAGTTCTTC.

The rearrangement joins TRBV7-8 to TRBJ2-1; D gene unclear. Trimming removed 1 base at V and 4 bases at J, with 14 bases between. The CDR3 is made up of 16 amino acids. Germline V CDR1 and CDR2: SGHVS, FQNEAQ. The CDR3 reads CASSLGLGNLYNEQFF. CDR3 DNA sequence: TGTGCCAGCAGCTTAGGTTTAGGGAATCTTTACAATGAGCAGTTCTTC.

This clone was seen more than once but under ten times. This rearrangement joins TRBV2 to TRBJ1-2; weak D call: TRBD1 (6 bases). Germline V CDR1 and CDR2: SNHLY, FYNNEI. V lost 4 bases, J lost 2 bases, and 8 bases lay in between. CDR3 length: 13 amino acids. For the CDR3, the DNA is TGTGCCAGCAGTGGCACAGGGAACTATGGCTACACCTTC. Its protein product is CASSGTGNYGYTF.

The CDR3 coding sequence is TGCGCCAGCAGAGAGATGGGTGGAGGCACTGAAGCTTTCTTT. Amino acid sequence: CASREMGGGTEAFF. This rearrangement joins TRBV5-1 to TRBJ1-1; D gene unclear. Trimming removed 5 bases at V and 4 bases at J, with 15 bases between. The length of the CDR3 is 14 residues. Germline V gene lookup returns CDR1 SGHRS and CDR2 YFSETQ.

The chain joins TRBV7-9 to TRBJ2-4, with D possibly being TRBD1 (6 bases). The CDR3 is 15 residues long. CDR1 and CDR2 (germline): SEHNR, FQNEAQ (reference sequence). Trimming shortened V by 5 bases and J by 3 bases, and 14 bases separated the two germline ends. The CDR3 nucleotides read TGTGCCAGCAGCCCCTCCCGGGACATCAAAAACATTCAGTACTTC. This codes for CASSPSRDIKNIQYF.

The rearrangement uses TRBV13 and TRBJ2-7, with no clear D. V shed 5 bases and J shed 2 bases, with 16 bases lying between them. The CDR3 totals 15 residues. From germline, CDR1 is PRHDT and CDR2 FYEKMQ (reference sequence). The CDR3 nucleotides are TGTGCCAGCAGCCGAAACCTGGGATCTCCCTACGAGCAGTACTTC. Translation gives CASSRNLGSPYEQYF.

The V gene is TRBV4-1, the J gene TRBJ2-5; the match to TRBD1 covers 7 bases. V lost 0 bases to trimming and J lost 6 bases; unmatched junction nucleotides: 4. The CDR3 consists of 14 residues. Germline V gene data show CDR1 as MGHRA and CDR2 as YSYEKL. CDR3 DNA sequence: TGCGCCAGCAGCCAAGAAGGGGGCCGGAAGACCCAGTACTTC. Translation gives CASSQEGGRKTQYF.

The table lists this clone with a few counts. The chain recombines TRBV7-9 with TRBJ1-1; weak D call: TRBD1 (6 bases). The germline V gene has CDR1 SEHNR and CDR2 FQNEAQ (reference sequence). The CDR3 has 13 residues. V was pared by 2 bases and J by 5 bases, with 9 bases between. Written as DNA, the CDR3 is TGTGCCAGCAGCTTATCCCAGGGGACTGAAGCTTTCTTT. Translated, it gives CASSLSQGTEAFF.

V gene TRBV5-4 combines with J gene TRBJ1-1; D call uncertain. Between the trimmed V and J ends, which lost 0 bases and 11 bases, there was a span of 14 bases. The CDR3 sequence is 13 residues long. Germline V gene lookup returns CDR1 SGHNT and CDR2 YYREEE (reference sequence). CDR3 sequence reads: CASSLAETRGAFF. The DNA for the CDR3 is TGTGCCAGCAGCTTGGCCGAGACGAGAGGGGCTTTCTTT.

This chain connects TRBV18 to TRBJ2-7, with 12 bases matching TRBD2. V shed 0 bases and J 10 bases; nucleotides not matched to a gene: 10. The CDR3 consists of 16 residues. Germline V gene lookup returns CDR1 KGHSH and CDR2 LQKENI. CDR3 DNA: TGTGCCAGCTCACCACCCCCCCCAGGACTAGCGGGGAATCAGTACTTC. It codes for CASSPPPPGLAGNQYF.